This is a list of T cell receptor beta chains from one sample in a study of blood T cell repertoires in COVID-19. Generated by immunoSEQ multiplex PCR, the TCRdb table keeps only in-frame clones and is missing some. Seen here are under 45,000 clones, roughly three quarters observed once, and the top ten hold around 27%. Material for sequencing was peripheral blood. The source of these receptors is a man aged 80 or over with acute or convalescent COVID-19. The CDR3 runs from the conserved cysteine through the conserved F or W. The D gene is left open where the match is weak. Rows give clone size only sometimes, using once, few, many, or a class for an expanded clone.

size	D	V	J	CDR3	DNA
NA	NA	TRBV5-1	TRBJ1-1	CASSRPGEGNTEAFF	TGCGCCAGCAGCCGGCCCGGGGAGGGGAACACTGAAGCTTTCTTT
few	NA	TRBV27	TRBJ1-2	CASSPNTIYGYTF	TGTGCCAGCAGTCCGAATACAATCTATGGCTACACCTTC
NA	NA	TRBV28	TRBJ1-4	CASSLVRGNTNEKLFF	TGTGCCAGCAGTTTAGTTAGGGGGAATACTAATGAAAAACTGTTTTTT
NA	NA	TRBV4-1	TRBJ2-7	CASSQDLRATPPEQYF	TGCGCCAGCAGCCAAGACCTCAGGGCCACACCCCCGGAGCAGTACTTC
NA	TRBD2	TRBV9	TRBJ2-5	CASSVGASGAETQYF	TGTGCCAGCAGCGTAGGGGCTAGCGGGGCCGAGACCCAGTACTTC
few	TRBD1	TRBV5-1	TRBJ2-5	CASSLLFPGGEETQYF	TGCGCCAGCAGCTTGTTATTTCCAGGGGGAGAAGAGACCCAGTACTTC
NA	TRBD2	TRBV19	TRBJ2-3	CASSIDTGLADTDTQYF	TGTGCCAGTAGTATTGACACGGGACTAGCGGACACAGATACGCAGTATTTT
NA	TRBD2	TRBV7-8	TRBJ2-7	CASSLVSGVYEQYF	TGTGCCAGCAGCTTAGTTAGCGGGGTATACGAGCAGTACTTC
NA	TRBD1	TRBV9	TRBJ2-2	CASSALQGAGELFF	TGTGCCAGCAGCGCGCTACAGGGGGCGGGGGAGCTGTTTTTT
NA	NA	TRBV27	TRBJ1-2	CASSFCTKTETYGYTF	TGTGCCAGCAGTTTTTGCACGAAAACAGAGACCTATGGCTACACCTTC
NA	TRBD1	TRBV7-2	TRBJ1-1	CASSTGQGARSTEAFF	TGTGCCAGCAGCACTGGACAGGGGGCGCGGAGCACTGAAGCTTTCTTT
once	TRBD2	TRBV5-1	TRBJ2-1	CASSLALAGGNEQFF	TGCGCCAGCAGCTTGGCCCTAGCGGGAGGCAATGAGCAGTTCTTC
NA	TRBD1	TRBV24-1	TRBJ2-5	CATSMTGETQYF	TGTGCCACCAGTATGACAGGGGAGACCCAGTACTTC
NA	NA	TRBV5-1	TRBJ2-3	CASSLATLSTDTQYF	TGCGCCAGCAGCTTGGCTACTTTGAGCACAGATACGCAGTATTTT
NA	NA	TRBV11-2	TRBJ2-3	CASSLKGGNSRWTDTQYF	TGTGCCAGCAGCCTCAAGGGGGGGAATAGCCGGTGGACAGATACGCAGTATTTT
NA	TRBD1	TRBV5-1	TRBJ2-1	CASSLDSRDRGFNEQFF	TGCGCCAGCAGCTTGGATTCTCGGGACAGGGGTTTTAATGAGCAGTTCTTC
NA	TRBD1	TRBV10-3	TRBJ2-2	CAIGDRGDSGELFF	TGTGCCATCGGGGACAGGGGGGACTCCGGGGAGCTGTTTTTT
NA	TRBD2	TRBV6-2/TRBV6-3	TRBJ2-2	CASSSILAGGHSGELFF	TGTGCCAGCAGTTCTATCCTAGCGGGGGGGCATTCCGGGGAGCTGTTTTTT
NA	NA	TRBV12-5	TRBJ1-2	CASGQGVGGYTF	TGTGCTAGTGGTCAAGGGGTTGGTGGCTACACCTTC
NA	TRBD2	TRBV4-2	TRBJ2-2	CASSQEGAGGLTGELFF	TGTGCCAGCAGCCAAGAGGGGGCGGGGGGCCTCACCGGGGAGCTGTTTTTT
NA	NA	TRBV21-1	TRBJ1-2	CASRDRDRVGGYTF	TGTGCCAGCAGAGACAGGGACAGAGTTGGTGGCTACACCTTC
NA	NA	TRBV18	TRBJ1-2	CASSPSGNGYGYTF	TGTGCCAGCTCACCGTCAGGGAACGGGTATGGCTACACCTTC
NA	TRBD2	TRBV7-7	TRBJ2-5	CASSFGLASETQYF	TGTGCCAGCAGCTTTGGACTAGCGAGCGAGACCCAGTACTTC
few	TRBD2	TRBV6-5	TRBJ2-1	CASSYLGGEQFF	TGTGCCAGCAGTTACTTGGGAGGGGAGCAGTTCTTC
few	TRBD2	TRBV30	TRBJ2-1	CAWSVQREGRGEQFF	TGTGCCTGGAGTGTCCAGCGGGAGGGCCGTGGAGAGCAGTTCTTC
once	NA	TRBV10-3	TRBJ2-7	CAIRGASSYEQYF	TGTGCCATCAGAGGGGCTAGCTCCTACGAGCAGTACTTC
NA	TRBD1	TRBV3-1/TRBV3-2	TRBJ1-6	CASSRQGASPLHF	TGTGCCAGCAGCCGACAGGGGGCTTCACCCCTCCACTTT
NA	NA	TRBV30	TRBJ2-7	CAWSGGTVRGEDHEQYF	TGTGCCTGGAGTGGGGGAACAGTCAGGGGGGAGGACCACGAGCAGTACTTC
NA	NA	TRBV9	TRBJ1-5	CASSPEGGHSNQPQHF	TGTGCCAGCAGCCCCGAGGGGGGGCATAGCAATCAGCCCCAGCATTTT
NA	TRBD2	TRBV7-3	TRBJ2-3	CASSTGLAGLDTQYF	TGTGCCAGCAGCACCGGACTAGCCGGGTTGGATACGCAGTATTTT
few	NA	TRBV2	TRBJ1-3	CASSEARGYGNTIYF	TGTGCCAGCAGTGAAGCCCGGGGGTACGGAAACACCATATATTTT
once	TRBD1	TRBV5-6	TRBJ1-5	CASSLTRGTGGNQPQHF	TGTGCCAGCAGCTTGACGAGAGGGACAGGAGGCAATCAGCCCCAGCATTTT
NA	NA	TRBV18	TRBJ1-3	CASSPTGSSGNTIYF	TGTGCCAGCTCCCCTACAGGGAGCTCTGGAAACACCATATATTTT
NA	NA	TRBV5-1	TRBJ1-3	CASSQTSGSAGNTIYF	TGCGCCAGCAGCCAGACCTCGGGGTCGGCTGGAAACACCATATATTTT
NA	TRBD2	TRBV7-8	TRBJ2-3	CASSSRRLAPSTDTQYF	TGTGCCAGCAGCTCAAGACGACTAGCGCCTAGCACAGATACGCAGTATTTT
NA	TRBD1	TRBV12-3/TRBV12-4	TRBJ1-2	CASSPRGLYGYTF	TGTGCCAGCAGTCCCAGGGGGCTATATGGCTACACCTTC